This TCR beta chain came from a study of PD-1 blockade in classical Hodgkin lymphoma. The protocol was immunoSEQ multiplex PCR, while the TCRdb copy is restricted to in-frame clones and leaves out a portion. The table shows tens of thousands of clones, with roughly 87% occurring only once. Broader study findings: Some patients started nivolumab under 1 year after ASCT, and they were excluded.

Time point noted: cycle 4 day 1 (C4D1), after about 6 weeks of nivolumab. After autologous stem cell transplantation all patients relapsed, and prior brentuximab vedotin exposure differed between cohorts. The V end lost 0 bases, the J end lost 2 bases, and 8 bases lay between the germline ends. The CDR3 spans 15 residues. Germline loops: CDR1 SGHTS, CDR2 YDEGEE. With respect to this clone: What it recognizes is unknown.

The genes are TRBV5-8 and TRBJ2-2, with D tentatively TRBD2 (5 bases). The TCR sequence derives from a human donor with classical Hodgkin lymphoma. Here the sequenced sample was peripheral blood mononuclear cells (PBMCs), taken before the fourth cycle of nivolumab. The CDR3 loop is CASSLGGFNTGELFF. The DNA for the CDR3 is TGTGCCAGCAGCTTGGGAGGGTTCAACACCGGGGAGCTGTTTTTT.